This TCR beta chain was identified during a study of brain T cells in children with intractable seizures. Whole-study findings and limits: Viral specificity was inferred only from CDR3 similarity; HCMV serostatus was unknown.

Comments on this clone: Its antigen is still unknown.

Using immunoSEQ multiplex PCR, the repertoire was profiled, and TCRdb retains in-frame clones only, with some absent. The sample includes about 340,000 clones, over 90% of them seen just once. The CDR3 contains 17 residues. Trimming cost V 5 bases and J 9 bases; bases outside gene matches: 17. Germline V lookup: CDR1 SGHNT, CDR2 YENEEA. This sample's time point: blood from clinic visit 5 months post-surgery; TSC patient then seizure free. Pre-surgery treatment included at least one anti-epileptic drug. The sequence came from a boy in the first two years of life with tuberous sclerosis and intractable seizures. The starting material was peripheral blood, obtained more than 4 months after surgery. The chain combines TRBV11-3 with TRBJ2-1, with 9 bases fitting TRBD2. In nucleotides, the CDR3 is TGTGCCAGCAGCGCTAGACTAGCGGTTGCGGGGTATGGTGAGCAGTTCTTC. Translated: CASSARLAVAGYGEQFF.